This T cell receptor (beta chain) was profiled in a study of blood T cell repertoires in COVID-19. Looking at the study overall: Material from acute and convalescent COVID-19 was sourced from the United States, Italy and Spain. From T cells, B-cell-depleted T cells, or PBMCs came the material, which was cDNA or gDNA.

In the original processing: From reference gene primer amplification, estimates of nucleated cell counts were derived. Sequenced by immunoSEQ multiplex PCR; TCRdb stores in-frame clones only, minus some. That table furnishes V, J and clone size, whereas the DNA furnished D and trimming. The sample contains fewer than 90,000 clones, roughly 89% of which appear only once. The CDR3 covers 13 residues. V was cut by 1 base and J by 4 bases, with 7 bases left in between. The gene calls are TRBV12-3 or TRBV12-4 and TRBJ1-2; D is perhaps TRBD1 (5 bases). Sequencing was performed on peripheral blood. This clonotype was obtained from a man aged 25-40 years with acute or convalescent COVID-19. The CDR3, as DNA: TGTGCCAGCAGTTTAGGGGGCGGCTATGGCTACACCTTC. Protein: CASSLGGGYGYTF.